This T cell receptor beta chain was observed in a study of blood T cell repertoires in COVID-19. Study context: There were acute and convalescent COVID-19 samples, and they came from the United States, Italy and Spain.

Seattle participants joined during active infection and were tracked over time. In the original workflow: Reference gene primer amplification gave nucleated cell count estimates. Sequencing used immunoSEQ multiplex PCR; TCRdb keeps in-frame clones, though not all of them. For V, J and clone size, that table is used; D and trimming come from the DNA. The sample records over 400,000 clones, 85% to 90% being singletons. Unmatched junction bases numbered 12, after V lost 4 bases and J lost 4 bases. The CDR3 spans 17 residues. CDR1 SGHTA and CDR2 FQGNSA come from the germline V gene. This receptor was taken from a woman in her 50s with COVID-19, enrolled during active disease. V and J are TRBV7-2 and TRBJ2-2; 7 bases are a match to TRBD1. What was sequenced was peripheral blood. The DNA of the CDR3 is TGTGCCAGCAGCTCCTATTATACAGGGGTTTTCACCGGGGAGCTGTTTTTT. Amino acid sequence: CASSSYYTGVFTGELFF.